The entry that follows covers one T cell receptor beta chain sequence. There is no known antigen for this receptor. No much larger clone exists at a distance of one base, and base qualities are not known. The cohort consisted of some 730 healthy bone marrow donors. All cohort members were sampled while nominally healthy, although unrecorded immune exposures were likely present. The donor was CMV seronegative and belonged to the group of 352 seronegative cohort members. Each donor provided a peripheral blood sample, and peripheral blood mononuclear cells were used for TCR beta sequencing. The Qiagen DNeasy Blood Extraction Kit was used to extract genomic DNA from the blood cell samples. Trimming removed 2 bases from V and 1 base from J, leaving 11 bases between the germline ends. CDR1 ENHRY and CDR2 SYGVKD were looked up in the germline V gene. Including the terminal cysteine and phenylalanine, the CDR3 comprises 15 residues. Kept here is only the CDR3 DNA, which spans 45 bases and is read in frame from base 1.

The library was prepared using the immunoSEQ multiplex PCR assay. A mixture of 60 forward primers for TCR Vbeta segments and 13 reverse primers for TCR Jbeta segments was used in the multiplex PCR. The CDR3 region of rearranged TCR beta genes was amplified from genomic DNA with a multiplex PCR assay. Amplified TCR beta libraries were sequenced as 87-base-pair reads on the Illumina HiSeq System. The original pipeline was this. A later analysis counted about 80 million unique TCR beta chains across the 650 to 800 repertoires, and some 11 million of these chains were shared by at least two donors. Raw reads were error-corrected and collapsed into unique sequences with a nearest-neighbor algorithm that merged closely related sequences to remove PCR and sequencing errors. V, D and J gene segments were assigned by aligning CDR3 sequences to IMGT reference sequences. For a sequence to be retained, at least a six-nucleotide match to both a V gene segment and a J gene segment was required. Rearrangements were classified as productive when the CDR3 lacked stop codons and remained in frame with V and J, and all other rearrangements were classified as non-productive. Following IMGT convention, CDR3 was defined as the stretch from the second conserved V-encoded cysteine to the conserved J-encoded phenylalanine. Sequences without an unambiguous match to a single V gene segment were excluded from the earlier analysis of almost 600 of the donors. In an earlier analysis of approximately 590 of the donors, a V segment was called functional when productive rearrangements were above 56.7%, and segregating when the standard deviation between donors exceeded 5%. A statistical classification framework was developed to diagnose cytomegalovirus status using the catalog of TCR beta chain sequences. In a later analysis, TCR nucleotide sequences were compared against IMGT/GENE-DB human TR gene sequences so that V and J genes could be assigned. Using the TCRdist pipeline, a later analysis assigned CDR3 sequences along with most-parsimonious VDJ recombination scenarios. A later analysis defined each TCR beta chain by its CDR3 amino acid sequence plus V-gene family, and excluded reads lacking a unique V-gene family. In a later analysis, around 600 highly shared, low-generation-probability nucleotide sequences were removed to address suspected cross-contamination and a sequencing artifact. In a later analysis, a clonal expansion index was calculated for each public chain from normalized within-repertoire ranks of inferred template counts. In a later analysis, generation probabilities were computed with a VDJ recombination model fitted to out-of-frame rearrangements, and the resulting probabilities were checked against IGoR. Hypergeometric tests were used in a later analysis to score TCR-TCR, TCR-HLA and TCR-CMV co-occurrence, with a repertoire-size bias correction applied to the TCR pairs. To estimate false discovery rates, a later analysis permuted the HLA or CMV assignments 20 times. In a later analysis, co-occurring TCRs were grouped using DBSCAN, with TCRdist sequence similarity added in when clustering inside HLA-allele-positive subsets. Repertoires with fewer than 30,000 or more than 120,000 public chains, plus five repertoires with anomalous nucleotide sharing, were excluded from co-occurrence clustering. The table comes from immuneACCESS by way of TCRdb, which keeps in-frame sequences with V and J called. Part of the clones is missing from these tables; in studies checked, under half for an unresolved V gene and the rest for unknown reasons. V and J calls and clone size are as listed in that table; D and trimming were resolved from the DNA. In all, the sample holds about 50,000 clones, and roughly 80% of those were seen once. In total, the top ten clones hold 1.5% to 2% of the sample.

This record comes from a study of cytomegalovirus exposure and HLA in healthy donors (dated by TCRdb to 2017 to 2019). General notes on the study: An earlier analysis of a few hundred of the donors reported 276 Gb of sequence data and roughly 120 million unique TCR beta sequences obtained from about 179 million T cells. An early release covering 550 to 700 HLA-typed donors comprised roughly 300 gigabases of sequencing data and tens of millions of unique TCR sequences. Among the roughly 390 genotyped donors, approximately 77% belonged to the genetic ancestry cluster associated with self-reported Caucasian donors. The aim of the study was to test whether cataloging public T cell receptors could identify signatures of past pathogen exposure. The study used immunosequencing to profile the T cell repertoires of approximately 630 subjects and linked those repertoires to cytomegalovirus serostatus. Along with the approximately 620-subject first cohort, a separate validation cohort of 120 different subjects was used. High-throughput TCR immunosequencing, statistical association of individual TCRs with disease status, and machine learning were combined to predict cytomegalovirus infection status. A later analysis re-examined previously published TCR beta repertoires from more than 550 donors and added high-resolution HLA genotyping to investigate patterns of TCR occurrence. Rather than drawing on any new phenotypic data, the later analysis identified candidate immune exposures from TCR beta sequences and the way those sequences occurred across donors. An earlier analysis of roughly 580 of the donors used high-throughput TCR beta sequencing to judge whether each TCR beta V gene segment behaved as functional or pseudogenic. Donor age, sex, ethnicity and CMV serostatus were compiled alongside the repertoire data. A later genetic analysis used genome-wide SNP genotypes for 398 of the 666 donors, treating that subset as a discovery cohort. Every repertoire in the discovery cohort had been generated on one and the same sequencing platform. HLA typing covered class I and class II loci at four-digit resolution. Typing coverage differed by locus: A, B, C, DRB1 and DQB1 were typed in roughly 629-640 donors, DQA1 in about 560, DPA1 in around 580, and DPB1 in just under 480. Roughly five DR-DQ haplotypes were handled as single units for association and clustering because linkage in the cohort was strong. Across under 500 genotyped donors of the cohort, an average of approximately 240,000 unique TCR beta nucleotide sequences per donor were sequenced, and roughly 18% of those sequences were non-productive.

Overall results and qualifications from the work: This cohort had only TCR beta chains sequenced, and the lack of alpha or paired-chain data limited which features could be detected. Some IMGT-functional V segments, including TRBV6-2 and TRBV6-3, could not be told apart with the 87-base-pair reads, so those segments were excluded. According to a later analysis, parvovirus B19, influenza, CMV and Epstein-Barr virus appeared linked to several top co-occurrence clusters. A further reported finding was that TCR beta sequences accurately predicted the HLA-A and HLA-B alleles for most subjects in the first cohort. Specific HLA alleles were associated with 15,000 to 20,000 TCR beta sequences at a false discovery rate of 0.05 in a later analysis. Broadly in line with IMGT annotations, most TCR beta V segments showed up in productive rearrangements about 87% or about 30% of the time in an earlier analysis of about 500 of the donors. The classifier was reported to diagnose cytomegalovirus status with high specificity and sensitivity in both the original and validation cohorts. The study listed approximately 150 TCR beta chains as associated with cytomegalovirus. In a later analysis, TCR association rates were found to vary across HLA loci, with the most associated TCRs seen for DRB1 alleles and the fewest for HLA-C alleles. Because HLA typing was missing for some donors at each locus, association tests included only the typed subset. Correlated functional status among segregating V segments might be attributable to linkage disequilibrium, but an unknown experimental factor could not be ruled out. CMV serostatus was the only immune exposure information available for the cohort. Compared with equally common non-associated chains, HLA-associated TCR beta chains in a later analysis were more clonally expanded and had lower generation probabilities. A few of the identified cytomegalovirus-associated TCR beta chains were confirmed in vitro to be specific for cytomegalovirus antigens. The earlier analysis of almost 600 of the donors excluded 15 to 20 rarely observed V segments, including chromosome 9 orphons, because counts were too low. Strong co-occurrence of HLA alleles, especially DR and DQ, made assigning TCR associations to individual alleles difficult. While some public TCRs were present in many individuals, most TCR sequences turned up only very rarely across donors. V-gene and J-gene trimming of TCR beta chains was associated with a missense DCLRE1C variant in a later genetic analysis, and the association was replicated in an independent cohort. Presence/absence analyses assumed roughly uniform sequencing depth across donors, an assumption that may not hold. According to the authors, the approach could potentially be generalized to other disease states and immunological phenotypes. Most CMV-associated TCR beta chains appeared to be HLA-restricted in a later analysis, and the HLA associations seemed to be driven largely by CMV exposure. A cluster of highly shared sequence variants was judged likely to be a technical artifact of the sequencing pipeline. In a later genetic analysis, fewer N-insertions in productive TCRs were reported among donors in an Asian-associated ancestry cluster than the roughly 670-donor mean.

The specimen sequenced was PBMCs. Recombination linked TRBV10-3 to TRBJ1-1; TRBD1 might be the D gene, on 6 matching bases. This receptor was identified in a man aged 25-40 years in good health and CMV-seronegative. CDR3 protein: CAISEGQIKNTEAFF. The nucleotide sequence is TGTGCCATCAGTGAGGGACAGATCAAGAACACTGAAGCTTTCTTT.